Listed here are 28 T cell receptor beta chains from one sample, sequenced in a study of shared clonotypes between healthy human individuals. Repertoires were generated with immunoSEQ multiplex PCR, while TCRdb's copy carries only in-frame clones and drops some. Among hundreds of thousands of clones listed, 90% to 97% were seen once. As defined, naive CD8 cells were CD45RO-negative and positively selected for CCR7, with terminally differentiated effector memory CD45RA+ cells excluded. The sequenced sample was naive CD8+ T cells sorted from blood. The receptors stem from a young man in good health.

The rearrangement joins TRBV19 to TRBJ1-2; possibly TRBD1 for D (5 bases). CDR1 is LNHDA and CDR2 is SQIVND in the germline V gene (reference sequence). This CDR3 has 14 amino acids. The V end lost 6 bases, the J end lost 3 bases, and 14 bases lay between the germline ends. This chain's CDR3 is CASRTWDEDYGYTF. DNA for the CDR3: TGTGCCAGTAGGACATGGGACGAGGACTATGGCTACACCTTC.

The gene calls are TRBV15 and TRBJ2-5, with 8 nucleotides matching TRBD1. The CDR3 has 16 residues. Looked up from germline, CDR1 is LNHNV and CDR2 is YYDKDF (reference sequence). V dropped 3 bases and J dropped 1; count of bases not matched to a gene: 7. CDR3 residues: CATSRETGVFQETQYF. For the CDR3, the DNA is TGTGCCACCAGCAGGGAGACAGGGGTCTTCCAAGAGACCCAGTACTTC.

CDR3 sequence reads: CASSLTGQGADEQFF. The CDR3 DNA follows: TGCGCCAGCAGCCTGACGGGACAGGGGGCCGATGAGCAGTTCTTC. The rearrangement links TRBV5-1 to TRBJ2-1; 12 bases agree with TRBD1. The CDR3 loop spans 15 amino acids. With 4 bases clipped from V and 8 bases from J, the junction kept 7 bases outside the gene matches. Looked up from germline, CDR1 is SGHRS and CDR2 is YFSETQ. Combining the CDR3 with reference TRBV5-1 and TRBJ2-1 gives the whole variable domain KAGVTQTPRYLIKTRGQQVTLSCSPISGHRSVSWYQQTPGQGLQFLFEYFSETQRNKGNFPGRFSGRQFSNSRSEMNVSTLELGDSALYLCASSLTGQGADEQFFGPGTRLTVL.

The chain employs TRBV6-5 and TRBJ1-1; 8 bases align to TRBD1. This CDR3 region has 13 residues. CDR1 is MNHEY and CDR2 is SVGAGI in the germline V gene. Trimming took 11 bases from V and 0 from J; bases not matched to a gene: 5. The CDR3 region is CAVGQGVNTEAFF. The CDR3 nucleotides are TGTGCCGTAGGACAGGGCGTGAACACTGAAGCTTTCTTT.

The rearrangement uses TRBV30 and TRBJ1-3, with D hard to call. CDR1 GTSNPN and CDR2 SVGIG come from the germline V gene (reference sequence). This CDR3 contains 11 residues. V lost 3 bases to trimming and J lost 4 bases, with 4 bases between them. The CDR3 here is CAWSLGNTIYF. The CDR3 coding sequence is TGTGCCTGGAGCTTAGGAAACACCATATATTTT.

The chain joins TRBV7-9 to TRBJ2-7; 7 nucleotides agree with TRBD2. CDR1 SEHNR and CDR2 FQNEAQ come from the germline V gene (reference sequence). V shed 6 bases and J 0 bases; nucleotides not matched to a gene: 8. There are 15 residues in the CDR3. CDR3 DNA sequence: TGTGCCAGCAGTCGAGCGGGACTCCTCTCCTACGAGCAGTACTTC. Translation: CASSRAGLLSYEQYF.

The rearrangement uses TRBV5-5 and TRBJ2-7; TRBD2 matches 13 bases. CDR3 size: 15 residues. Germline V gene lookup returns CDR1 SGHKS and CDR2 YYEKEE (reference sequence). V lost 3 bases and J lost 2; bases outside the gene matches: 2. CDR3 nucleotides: TGTGCCAGCAGCTGGGGACTAGCGGGAACCTACGAGCAGTACTTC. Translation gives CASSWGLAGTYEQYF. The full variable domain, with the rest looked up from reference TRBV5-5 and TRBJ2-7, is DAGVTQSPTHLIKTRGQQVTLRCSPISGHKSVSWYQQVLGQGPQFIFQYYEKEERGRGNFPDRFSARQFPNYSSELNVNALLLGDSALYLCASSWGLAGTYEQYFGPGTRLTVT.

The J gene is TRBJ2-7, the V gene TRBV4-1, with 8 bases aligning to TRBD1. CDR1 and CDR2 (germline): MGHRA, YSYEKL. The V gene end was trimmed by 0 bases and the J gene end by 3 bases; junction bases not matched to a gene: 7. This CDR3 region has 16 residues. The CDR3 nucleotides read TGCGCCAGCAGCCAAGATTCACCAGGACAGGGCTACGAGCAGTACTTC. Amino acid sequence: CASSQDSPGQGYEQYF.

CDR3 nucleotides: TGTGCCAGTAGTATAGATCTGGAGCGGTTCCTTTACAATGAGCAGTTCTTC. Encoded protein: CASSIDLERFLYNEQFF. The gene calls are TRBV19 and TRBJ2-1; a possible D gene is TRBD2 (5 bases). The CDR3 has 17 amino acids. V was clipped by 0 bases and J by 4 bases, with 16 bases between them. Germline lookup yields CDR1 LNHDA and CDR2 SQIVND (reference sequence).

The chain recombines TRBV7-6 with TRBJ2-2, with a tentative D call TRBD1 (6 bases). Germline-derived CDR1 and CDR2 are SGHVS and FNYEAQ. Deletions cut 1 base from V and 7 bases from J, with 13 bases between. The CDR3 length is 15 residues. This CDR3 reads CASSLEAGVDGELFF. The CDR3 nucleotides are TGTGCCAGCAGCTTAGAGGCAGGGGTCGACGGGGAGCTGTTTTTT.

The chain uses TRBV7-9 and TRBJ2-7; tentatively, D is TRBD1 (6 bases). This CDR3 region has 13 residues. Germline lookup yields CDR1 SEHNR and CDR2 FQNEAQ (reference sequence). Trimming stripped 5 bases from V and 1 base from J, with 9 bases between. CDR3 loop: CASSPRGSYEQYF. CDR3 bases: TGTGCCAGCAGCCCCAGGGGTTCCTACGAGCAGTACTTC. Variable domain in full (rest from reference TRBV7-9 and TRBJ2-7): DTGVSQNPRHKITKRGQNVTFRCDPISEHNRLYWYRQTLGQGPEFLTYFQNEAQLEKSRLLSDRFSAERPKGSFSTLEIQRTEQGDSAMYLCASSPRGSYEQYFGPGTRLTVT.

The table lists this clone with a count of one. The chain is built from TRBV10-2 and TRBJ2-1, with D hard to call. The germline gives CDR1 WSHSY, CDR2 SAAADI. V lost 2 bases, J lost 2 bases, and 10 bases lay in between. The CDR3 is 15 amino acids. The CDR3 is CASSEAAAAYNEQFF. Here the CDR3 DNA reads TGCGCCAGCAGTGAGGCCGCGGCCGCCTACAATGAGCAGTTCTTC.

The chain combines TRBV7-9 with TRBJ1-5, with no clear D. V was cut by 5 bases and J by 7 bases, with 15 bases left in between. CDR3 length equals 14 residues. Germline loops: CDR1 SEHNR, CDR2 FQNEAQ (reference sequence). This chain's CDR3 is CASSTDGAWQPQHF. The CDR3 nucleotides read TGTGCCAGCAGCACAGACGGTGCATGGCAGCCCCAGCATTTT.

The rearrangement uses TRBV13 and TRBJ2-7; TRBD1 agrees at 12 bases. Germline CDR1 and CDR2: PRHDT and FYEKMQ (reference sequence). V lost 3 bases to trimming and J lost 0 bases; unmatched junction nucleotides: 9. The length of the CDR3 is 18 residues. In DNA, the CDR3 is TGTGCCAGCAGCTTCCGGGACAGGGGGCCCTTTTACTCCTACGAGCAGTACTTC. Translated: CASSFRDRGPFYSYEQYF.

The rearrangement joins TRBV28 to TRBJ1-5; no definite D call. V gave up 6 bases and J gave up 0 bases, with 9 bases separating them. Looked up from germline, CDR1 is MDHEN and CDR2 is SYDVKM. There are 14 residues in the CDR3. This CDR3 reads CASRPPPSNQPQHF. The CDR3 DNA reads TGTGCCAGCAGGCCACCACCTAGCAATCAGCCCCAGCATTTT. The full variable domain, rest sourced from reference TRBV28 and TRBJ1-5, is DVKVTQSSRYLVKRTGEKVFLECVQDMDHENMFWYRQDPGLGLRLIYFSYDVKMKEKGDIPEGYSVSREKKERFSLILESASTNQTSMYLCASRPPPSNQPQHFGDGTRLSIL.

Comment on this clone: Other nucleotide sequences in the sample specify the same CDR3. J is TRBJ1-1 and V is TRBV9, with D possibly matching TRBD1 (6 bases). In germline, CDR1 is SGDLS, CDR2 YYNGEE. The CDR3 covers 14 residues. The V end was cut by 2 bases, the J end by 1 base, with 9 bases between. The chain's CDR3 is CASSVAGANTEAFF. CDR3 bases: TGTGCCAGCAGCGTGGCAGGGGCGAACACTGAAGCTTTCTTT.

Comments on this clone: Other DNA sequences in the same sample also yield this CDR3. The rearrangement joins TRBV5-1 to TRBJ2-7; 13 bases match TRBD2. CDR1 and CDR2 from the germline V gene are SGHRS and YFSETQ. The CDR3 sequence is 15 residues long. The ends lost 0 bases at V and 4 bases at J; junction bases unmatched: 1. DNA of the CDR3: TGCGCCAGCAGCTTGGGACTAGCGGGAGGATACGAGCAGTACTTC. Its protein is CASSLGLAGGYEQYF.

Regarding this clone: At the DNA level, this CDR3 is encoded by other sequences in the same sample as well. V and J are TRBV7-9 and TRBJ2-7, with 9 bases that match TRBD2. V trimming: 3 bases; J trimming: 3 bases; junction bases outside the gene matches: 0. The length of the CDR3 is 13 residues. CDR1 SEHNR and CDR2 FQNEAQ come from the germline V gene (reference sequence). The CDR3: CASSFSGSYEQYF. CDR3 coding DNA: TGTGCCAGCAGCTTTAGCGGGAGCTACGAGCAGTACTTC.

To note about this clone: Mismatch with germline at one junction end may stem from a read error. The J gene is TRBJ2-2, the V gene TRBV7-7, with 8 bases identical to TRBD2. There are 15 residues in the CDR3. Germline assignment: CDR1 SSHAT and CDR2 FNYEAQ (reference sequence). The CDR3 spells CASSPGLAPGGELFF. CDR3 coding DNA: TGTGCTAGCAGCCCAGGACTAGCTCCCGGCGGGGAGCTGTTTTTT. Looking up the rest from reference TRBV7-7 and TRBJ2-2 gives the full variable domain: GAGVSQSPRYKVTKRGQDVTLRCDPISSHATLYWYQQALGQGPEFLTYFNYEAQPDKSGLPSDRFSAERPEGSISTLTIQRTEQRDSAMYRCASSPGLAPGGELFFGEGSRLTVL.

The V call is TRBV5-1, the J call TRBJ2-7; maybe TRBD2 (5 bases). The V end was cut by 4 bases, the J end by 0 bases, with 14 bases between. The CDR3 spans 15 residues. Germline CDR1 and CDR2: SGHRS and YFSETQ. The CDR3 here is CASSPVGEGSYEQYF. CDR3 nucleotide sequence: TGCGCCAGCAGCCCCGTTGGTGAGGGCTCCTACGAGCAGTACTTC. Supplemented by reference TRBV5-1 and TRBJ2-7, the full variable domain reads KAGVTQTPRYLIKTRGQQVTLSCSPISGHRSVSWYQQTPGQGLQFLFEYFSETQRNKGNFPGRFSGRQFSNSRSEMNVSTLELGDSALYLCASSPVGEGSYEQYFGPGTRLTVT.

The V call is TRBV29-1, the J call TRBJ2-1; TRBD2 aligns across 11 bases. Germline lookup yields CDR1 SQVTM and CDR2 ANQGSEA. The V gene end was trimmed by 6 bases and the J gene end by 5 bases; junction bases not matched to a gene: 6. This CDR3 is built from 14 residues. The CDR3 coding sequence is TGCAGCGTCTTAGCGGGAGGGATAAACAATGAGCAGTTCTTC. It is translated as CSVLAGGINNEQFF.

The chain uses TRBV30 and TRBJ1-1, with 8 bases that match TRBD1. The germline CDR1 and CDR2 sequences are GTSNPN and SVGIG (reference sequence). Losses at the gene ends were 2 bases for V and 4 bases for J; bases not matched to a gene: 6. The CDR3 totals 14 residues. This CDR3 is CAWSPGQGGTEAFF. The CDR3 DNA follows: TGTGCCTGGAGTCCCGGACAGGGTGGCACTGAAGCTTTCTTT.

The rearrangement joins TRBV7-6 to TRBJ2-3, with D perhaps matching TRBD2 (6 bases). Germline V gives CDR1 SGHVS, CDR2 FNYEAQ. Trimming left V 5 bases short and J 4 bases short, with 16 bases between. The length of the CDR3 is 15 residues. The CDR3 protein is CASSLLTSSADTQYF. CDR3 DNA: TGTGCCAGCAGCCTTTTGACTAGTTCGGCAGATACGCAGTATTTT.

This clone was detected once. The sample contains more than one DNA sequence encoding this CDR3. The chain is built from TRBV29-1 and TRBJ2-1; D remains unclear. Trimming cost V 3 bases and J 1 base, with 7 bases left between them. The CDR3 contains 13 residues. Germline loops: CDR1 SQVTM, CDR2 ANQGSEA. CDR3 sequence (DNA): TGCAGCGTTGAGGGCGGATCCTACAATGAGCAGTTCTTC. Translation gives CSVEGGSYNEQFF.

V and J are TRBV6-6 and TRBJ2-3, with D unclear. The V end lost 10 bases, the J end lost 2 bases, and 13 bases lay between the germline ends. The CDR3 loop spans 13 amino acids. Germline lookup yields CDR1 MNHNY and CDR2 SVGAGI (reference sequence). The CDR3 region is CATQVGPTDTQYF. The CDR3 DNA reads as TGTGCCACCCAGGTCGGACCCACAGATACGCAGTATTTT.

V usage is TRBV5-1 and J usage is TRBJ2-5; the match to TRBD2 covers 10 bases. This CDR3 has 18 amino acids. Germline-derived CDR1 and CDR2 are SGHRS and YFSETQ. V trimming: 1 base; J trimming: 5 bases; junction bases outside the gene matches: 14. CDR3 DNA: TGCGCCAGCAGCTTGTCCAGTAGTGCTAGCGGGAGAGGTGAGACCCAGTACTTC. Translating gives CASSLSSSASGRGETQYF.

The CDR3 nucleotides are TGTGCCAGCAGCCAGTTAGGACTAGCGGGCACAGATACGCAGTATTTT. Its translation: CASSQLGLAGTDTQYF. This sequence joins TRBV9 and TRBJ2-3, with 10 bases that match TRBD2. The CDR3 extends over 16 amino acids. Germline V gene sequence: CDR1 SGDLS, CDR2 YYNGEE. V shed 4 bases and J 1 base; nucleotides not matched to a gene: 6. Filled out from reference TRBV9 and TRBJ2-3, the complete variable domain reads DSGVTQTPKHLITATGQRVTLRCSPRSGDLSVYWYQQSLDQGLQFLIQYYNGEERAKGNILERFSAQQFPDLHSELNLSSLELGDSALYFCASSQLGLAGTDTQYFGPGTRLTVL.

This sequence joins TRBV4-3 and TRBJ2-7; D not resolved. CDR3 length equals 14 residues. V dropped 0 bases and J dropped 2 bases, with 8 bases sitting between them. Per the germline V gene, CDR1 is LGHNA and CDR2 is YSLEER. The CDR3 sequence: CASSQEMDTYEQYF. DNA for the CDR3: TGCGCCAGCAGCCAAGAAATGGATACCTACGAGCAGTACTTC.